This TCR beta chain was captured by sequencing in a study of blood T cell repertoires in COVID-19. The CDR3 extends over 13 amino acids. Germline CDR1 reads LNHDA; CDR2 reads SQIVND (reference sequence). Trimming removed 5 bases from V and 2 bases from J, with 10 bases in between. How the authors handled the data: Reference gene primer amplification gave nucleated cell count estimates. Generated by immunoSEQ multiplex PCR, the TCRdb table keeps only in-frame clones and is missing some. D and trimming come from the DNA, and the V and J calls and clone size come from that table. The profile shows roughly 100,000 clones, roughly three quarters of them singletons.

The source is a woman older than 75 with acute or convalescent COVID-19. Specimen: peripheral blood. V gene TRBV19 combines with J gene TRBJ2-7, with a tentative D call TRBD1 (5 bases). CDR3 sequence: CASSETGAYEQYF. The CDR3 DNA reads TGTGCCAGTAGTGAAACAGGCGCCTACGAGCAGTACTTC. Based on the CDR3 plus reference TRBV19 and TRBJ2-7, the full variable domain is DGGITQSPKYLFRKEGQNVTLSCEQNLNHDAMYWYRQDPGQGLRLIYYSQIVNDFQKGDIAEGYSVSREKKESFPLTVTSAQKNPTAFYLCASSETGAYEQYFGPGTRLTVT.